The clone carrying this T cell receptor beta chain was detected only once. Trimming cost V 5 bases and J 2 bases; bases outside gene matches: 6. This CDR3 region has 14 residues. Germline lookup yields CDR1 LGHDT and CDR2 YNNKEL (reference sequence). The sample belongs to a study of blood T cell repertoires in COVID-19. Study-level background: COVID-19 samples collected from the United States, Italy and Spain covered acute and convalescent phases. Sources were T cells, B-cell-depleted T cells, or PBMCs; the material itself was cDNA or gDNA.

Study processing details: By means of reference gene primer amplification, nucleated cell counts were estimated. Only in-frame clones appear in the TCRdb table, and some are missing; sequencing was by immunoSEQ multiplex PCR. For V, J and clone size, that table is used; D and trimming come from the DNA. The table lists around 26,000 clones, 85% to 90% of them singletons. Specimen: peripheral blood. The TCR sequence derives from a man aged 65 to 79 with active COVID-19. This chain links TRBV3-1 (or the pseudogene TRBV3-2) with TRBJ2-7; 7 positions match TRBD1. CDR3 nucleotide sequence: TGTGCCAGCAGCAATGGACAGGCGACCTACGAGCAGTACTTC. It specifies CASSNGQATYEQYF.